These T cell receptor beta chains were read from a single sample in a study of sequential checkpoint blockade in melanoma. Generated by immunoSEQ multiplex PCR, the TCRdb table keeps only in-frame clones and is missing some. The sample has 7,000 to 9,000 clones; around 20% are singletons. Sequencing used tumor tissue (inferred from file names), obtained from a patient given nivolumab and ipilimumab in sequence. These receptor sequences come from a human donor with melanoma. CDR3s include the opening cysteine and the closing phenylalanine or tryptophan. Each record gives: J gene, V gene, clone size, D gene, CDR3 protein, CDR3 DNA. The D gene is left open where the match is weak. The size field is filled for only some rows; it gives once, few, many or a size class.

>TRBJ2-1|TRBV6-8|few|-
CASSYSVGGIQGQFF
TGTGCCAGCAGTTACTCGGTGGGGGGGATACAGGGGCAGTTCTTC
>TRBJ1-5|TRBV19|-|-
CASSKEYNQPQHF
TGTGCCAGTAGTAAGGAGTACAATCAGCCCCAGCATTTT
>TRBJ2-1|TRBV18|-|-
CASSRGISDNEQFF
TGTGCCAGCTCACGGGGCATATCGGACAATGAGCAGTTCTTC
>TRBJ2-1|TRBV9|-|TRBD2
CASSVGASGVNEQFF
TGTGCCAGCAGCGTAGGAGCTAGCGGGGTAAATGAGCAGTTCTTC
>TRBJ1-1|TRBV18|-|-
CASSPPGLGEGNTEAFF
TGTGCCAGCTCACCACCAGGGTTAGGGGAGGGGAACACTGAAGCTTTCTTT
>TRBJ1-2|TRBV6-8|-|-
CASKEGQILANYGYTF
TGTGCCAGCAAGGAAGGGCAGATCTTAGCTAACTATGGCTACACCTTC
>TRBJ2-2|TRBV30|medium-sized|TRBD1
CAWSPWTGVGTGELFF
TGTGCCTGGAGTCCATGGACAGGGGTAGGCACCGGGGAGCTGTTTTTT
>TRBJ2-1|TRBV6-8|many|TRBD2
CASRSPGGYNEQFF
TGTGCCAGCCGCTCACCGGGGGGGTACAATGAGCAGTTCTTC
>TRBJ2-2|TRBV19|-|TRBD1
CASSIDPSRTGGRGETTGELFF
TGTGCCAGTAGTATAGATCCGAGTAGGACAGGGGGCCGGGGAGAGACCACCGGGGAGCTGTTTTTT
>TRBJ2-1|TRBV5-1|-|-
CASSLDPPGGGYNEQFF
TGCGCCAGCAGCTTGGACCCCCCCGGGGGCGGGTACAATGAGCAGTTCTTC
>TRBJ2-6|TRBV11-3|-|-
CASSSPYSGANVLTF
TGTGCCAGCAGCTCTCCCTACTCTGGGGCCAACGTCCTGACTTTC
>TRBJ1-3|TRBV5-1|few|-
CASSLTGGSGNTIYF
TGCGCCAGCAGCTTGACTGGGGGATCTGGAAACACCATATATTTT
>TRBJ2-5|TRBV30|few|-
CAWSMRGEETQYF
TGTGCCTGGAGTATGCGGGGTGAAGAGACCCAGTACTTC
>TRBJ2-5|TRBV7-1|few|-
CASSPGSGPQETQYF
TGTGCCAGCAGCCCTGGGTCGGGGCCACAAGAGACCCAGTACTTC
>TRBJ2-3|TRBV11-3|many|TRBD2
CASSLRLAGGPDTQYF
TGTGCCAGCAGCTTGAGACTAGCGGGGGGCCCAGATACGCAGTATTTT
>TRBJ2-7|TRBV1|few|-
CTSSQGLLGKDEQYF
TGCACCAGCAGCCAAGGTCTGCTGGGTAAGGACGAGCAGTACTTC
>TRBJ2-2|TRBV6-8|few|TRBD1
CATKQGANAGELFF
TGTGCCACCAAACAGGGGGCGAACGCCGGGGAGCTGTTTTTT